The 17 T cell receptor beta chains in this list originate from one sample, sequenced in a study of siplizumab effects on memory and regulatory T cells. Here immunoSEQ multiplex PCR was the method, and the copy in TCRdb shows in-frame clones only, minus some. The sample lists 90,000 to 150,000 clones, around 93% occurring once. Input material: non-Treg CD4+ T cells sorted from blood. The receptors here all came from a human donor in good health.

The V gene is TRBV7-9, the J gene TRBJ1-1; 7 nucleotides align to TRBD1. The germline CDR1 and CDR2 sequences are SEHNR and FQNEAQ (reference sequence). CDR3 size: 13 residues. The trim removed 0 bases at V and 8 bases at J, leaving 3 bases unmatched. In DNA, the CDR3 is TGTGCCAGCAGCTTAGCAGGGGGCGCCGAAGCTTTCTTT. Its translation: CASSLAGGAEAFF.

The chain combines TRBV10-1 with TRBJ1-2; D perhaps matches TRBD1 (6 bases). CDR3 length: 15 amino acids. With 7 bases removed from V and 8 bases from J, the gap between germline ends came to 23 bases. Germline lookup yields CDR1 WNHNN and CDR2 SYGVQD (reference sequence). DNA for the CDR3: TGCGCCAGCAAGGGTCCCCTTCAGGGGTTACACGGCTACACCTTC. This translates into CASKGPLQGLHGYTF.

The chain combines TRBV28 with TRBJ1-1; TRBD1 agrees at 9 bases. Trimming took 3 bases from V and 0 from J; bases not matched to a gene: 11. Germline loops: CDR1 MDHEN, CDR2 SYDVKM. The CDR3 contains 18 residues. The CDR3 is CASSLAGTGHVVNTEAFF. The DNA for the CDR3 is TGTGCCAGCAGTTTGGCCGGGACAGGGCATGTCGTGAACACTGAAGCTTTCTTT.

V is TRBV5-6 and J is TRBJ1-6; possible D gene TRBD1, 6 bases. Germline CDR1 is SGHDT and CDR2 is YYEEEE. CDR3 length: 16 residues. The V end was cut by 4 bases, the J end by 6 bases, with 17 bases between. CDR3 region: CASSPGTPTINSPLHF. CDR3 nucleotide sequence: TGTGCCAGCAGCCCCGGGACACCTACTATTAATTCACCCCTCCACTTT.

The rearrangement joins TRBV7-3 to TRBJ2-1, with D maybe TRBD1 (6 bases). Germline-derived CDR1 and CDR2 are SGHTA and FQGTGA. V lost 7 bases and J 8 bases, leaving 18 bases between the germline ends. This CDR3 is 14 amino acids long. CDR3 nucleotide sequence: TGTGCCAGCACCCCAGGAGACAGGAGCCATGAGCAGTTCTTC. Translating it yields CASTPGDRSHEQFF.

The J gene is TRBJ1-2, the V gene TRBV5-4; TRBD1 might be the D (6 bases). The V gene lost 4 bases and the J gene lost 8 bases, with 15 bases spanning the gap. The CDR3 covers 13 residues. In germline, CDR1 is SGHNT, CDR2 YYREEE (reference sequence). The CDR3 protein is CASSLLGGGGYTF. The CDR3 bases are TGTGCCAGCAGCCTTCTAGGGGGTGGAGGCTACACCTTC. Supplemented by reference TRBV5-4 and TRBJ1-2, the full variable domain reads ETGVTQSPTHLIKTRGQQVTLRCSSQSGHNTVSWYQQALGQGPQFIFQYYREEENGRGNFPPRFSGLQFPNYSSELNVNALELDDSALYLCASSLLGGGGYTFGSGTRLTVV.

V usage is TRBV4-1 and J usage is TRBJ2-3; the D gene is possibly TRBD1 (5 bases). This CDR3 is 13 amino acids long. The germline V gene encodes CDR1 MGHRA and CDR2 YSYEKL. Trimming pared 1 base from V and 4 bases from J, leaving 6 bases between. CDR3 in amino acids: CASSQGRADTQYF. Written as DNA, the CDR3 is TGCGCCAGCAGCCAAGGCAGGGCAGATACGCAGTATTTT.

The CDR3 coding sequence is TGTGCCAGTAGTATATCTCGGGGGCCTCAAGAGACCCAGTACTTC. Translation gives CASSISRGPQETQYF. The genes are TRBV19 and TRBJ2-5, with D perhaps assigned TRBD1 or TRBD2 (6 bases each). The CDR3 spans 15 residues. V gave up 2 bases and J gave up 2 bases, with 12 bases separating them. CDR1 and CDR2 from the germline V gene are LNHDA and SQIVND (reference sequence).

In regard to this clone: The junction departs from germline at one end; a sequencing error may be responsible. This chain links TRBV30 with TRBJ2-3; D may match TRBD1 or TRBD2 (7 bases each). Germline V gives CDR1 GTSNPN, CDR2 SVGIG (reference sequence). This CDR3 spans 12 amino acids. The CDR3 region is CAWSPTFQGGNF. The DNA of the CDR3 is TGTGCCTGGAGTCCCACGTTCCAGGGGGGGAATTTT. Together with reference TRBV30 and TRBJ2-3, the CDR3 gives the full variable domain: SQTIHQWPATLVQPVGSPLSLECTVEGTSNPNLYWYRQAAGRGLQLLFYSVGIGQISSEVPQNLSASRPQDRQFILSSKKLLLSDSGFYLCAWSPTFQGGNFGPGTRLTVL.

This chain links TRBV2 with TRBJ1-1, with 9 bases matching TRBD1. V was clipped by 2 bases and J by 2 bases; unmatched bases: 0. The germline CDR1 and CDR2 sequences are SNHLY and FYNNEI. CDR3 size: 14 residues. In DNA, the CDR3 is TGTGCCAGCAGTGAAACAGGGGGCAACACTGAAGCTTTCTTT. It specifies CASSETGGNTEAFF. The complete variable domain, with remaining parts taken from reference TRBV2 and TRBJ1-1, reads EPEVTQTPSHQVTQMGQEVILRCVPISNHLYFYWYRQILGQKVEFLVSFYNNEISEKSEIFDDQFSVERPDGSNFTLKIRSTKLEDSAMYFCASSETGGNTEAFFGQGTRLTVV.

This sequence joins TRBV6-6 and TRBJ2-5; D is tentatively TRBD1 or TRBD2 (5 bases each). Deletions cut 1 base from V and 5 bases from J, with 8 bases between. The CDR3 has 13 amino acids. The germline CDR1 and CDR2 sequences are MNHNY and SVGAGI (reference sequence). The DNA for the CDR3 is TGTGCCAGCAGTTACTGGGGGTTGGAGACCCAGTACTTC. Translating it yields CASSYWGLETQYF.

The V gene is TRBV7-6, the J gene TRBJ2-5, with D maybe TRBD1 (6 bases). The ends were cut back, 7 bases at V and 2 bases at J, with 14 bases in the middle. This CDR3 comprises 14 residues. Germline V gene lookup returns CDR1 SGHVS and CDR2 FNYEAQ. CDR3 sequence: CASTKGQQQETQYF. CDR3 sequence (DNA): TGTGCCAGCACCAAAGGACAGCAGCAAGAGACCCAGTACTTC. Based on the CDR3 plus reference TRBV7-6 and TRBJ2-5, the full variable domain is GAGVSQSPRYKVTKRGQDVALRCDPISGHVSLYWYRQALGQGPEFLTYFNYEAQQDKSGLPNDRFSAERPEGSISTLTIQRTEQRDSAMYRCASTKGQQQETQYFGPGTRLLVL.

The rearrangement joins TRBV2 to TRBJ1-6; the D is unclear. Germline loops: CDR1 SNHLY, CDR2 FYNNEI. The CDR3 has 15 amino acids. V lost 6 bases to trimming and J lost 0 bases, with 9 bases between them. The CDR3 protein is CASRSGSSYNSPLHF. The CDR3 bases are TGTGCCAGCAGGAGCGGAAGCTCCTATAATTCACCCCTCCACTTT.

The rearrangement joins TRBV5-1 to TRBJ2-3; 9 positions agree with TRBD2. The CDR3 covers 14 residues. J was trimmed by 4 bases and V by 0 bases; bases with no gene match: 0. CDR1 and CDR2 (germline): SGHRS, YFSETQ. The CDR3 DNA follows: TGCGCCAGCAGCTTGGGCGGGGGGGCAGATACGCAGTATTTT. It yields the protein CASSLGGGADTQYF. The variable domain in full, completed from reference TRBV5-1 and TRBJ2-3, reads KAGVTQTPRYLIKTRGQQVTLSCSPISGHRSVSWYQQTPGQGLQFLFEYFSETQRNKGNFPGRFSGRQFSNSRSEMNVSTLELGDSALYLCASSLGGGADTQYFGPGTRLTVL.

This chain links TRBV6-5 with TRBJ2-1, with TRBD2 matching 8 bases. CDR3 length: 15 residues. CDR1 and CDR2 from the germline V gene are MNHEY and SVGAGI. Germline trimming cut 6 bases from V and 8 bases from J; bases unmatched to any gene: 12. CDR3 sequence reads: CASSLSGTSWDEQFF. DNA of the CDR3: TGTGCCAGCAGCCTTTCCGGGACTAGTTGGGATGAGCAGTTCTTC.

The chain recombines TRBV30 with TRBJ2-3; D remains ambiguous. The V gene lost 3 bases and the J gene lost 4 bases, with 5 bases spanning the gap. This CDR3 comprises 11 residues. CDR1 is GTSNPN and CDR2 is SVGIG in the germline V gene (reference sequence). Here the CDR3 reads CAWRTADTQYF. The CDR3 region has the DNA TGTGCCTGGAGGACGGCAGATACGCAGTATTTT.

This chain joins TRBV5-1 and TRBJ1-6; weak D call: TRBD1 (5 bases). The CDR3 consists of 16 residues. Per the germline V gene, CDR1 is SGHRS and CDR2 is YFSETQ. V was pared by 3 bases and J by 6 bases, with 16 bases between. The CDR3 DNA reads TGCGCCAGCAGCTCGACCGGGGGGACCGGTAATTCACCCCTCCACTTT. This gives the protein CASSSTGGTGNSPLHF.